The TCR beta chain under discussion was sequenced for a study of T cell responses to AZD1222 COVID-19 vaccine. Overall study: The study pooled second doses at about 4 or about 12 weeks. Study observations and caveats: The breadth and depth of Spike-specific TCRs increased once two AZD1222 doses had been given. The span of vaccine-associated CD4 TCRs extended across spike, with dominance at 160-218 and 743-854.

Repertoires were generated with immunoSEQ multiplex PCR, while TCRdb's copy carries only in-frame clones and drops some. The sample records 150,000 to 200,000 clones, almost 95% being singletons. The CDR3 loop spans 12 amino acids. Worth noting for this clone: The antigen is unknown.

This clonotype was sampled from an adult in good health. The sequences come from peripheral blood, collected on day 0 of AZD1222 vaccination. The gene calls are TRBV21-1 and TRBJ1-2. TRBV21-1 is designated a pseudogene. The CDR3 DNA reads as TGTGCCAGCAGCCCGCAGCCGGAAGGCTACACCTTC. This translates into CASSPQPEGYTF.